This T cell receptor beta chain was sequenced for a study of T-cell reconstitution after alpha-beta-depleted transplantation in children. A TCRbeta library incorporating unique molecular identifiers was prepared. TCRdb ran MiXCR on the PCR reads and lists one entry per CDR3 protein. The repertoire holds 780,000 or so distinct CDR3 sequences, with approximately 15% as singletons. Points from the study as a whole: Reportedly, only several hundred clones from non-depleted graft cells drove alpha-beta T-cell counts at about two months. At one year after transplant, newly produced T cells mostly accounted for T-cell counts and diversity. Recipient T cells and thymic progenitors that survived were the source of the high TCRbeta diversity seen at day 60 in some patients.

Germline lookup yields CDR1 SGHAT and CDR2 FQNNGV. This CDR3 has 12 residues. Trimming at V came to 5 bases and at J to 13 bases, leaving 6 bases not matched to a gene. This clonotype was seen a handful of times. Antigen: not known. The TCR sequence derives from a male patient younger than 18 who had a stem cell transplant for acute lymphoblastic leukemia, so the T cells may come from the graft donor. Sequencing was performed on PBMCs, mostly from graft donor cells, taken 360 days after TCRalphabeta/CD19-depleted stem cell transplant. J is TRBJ2-1 and V is TRBV11-2; 9 nucleotides match TRBD2. The CDR3 region is CASSRLAVGQFF. As DNA, the CDR3 is TGTGCCAGCAGCCGACTAGCGGTAGGTCAGTTCTTC.